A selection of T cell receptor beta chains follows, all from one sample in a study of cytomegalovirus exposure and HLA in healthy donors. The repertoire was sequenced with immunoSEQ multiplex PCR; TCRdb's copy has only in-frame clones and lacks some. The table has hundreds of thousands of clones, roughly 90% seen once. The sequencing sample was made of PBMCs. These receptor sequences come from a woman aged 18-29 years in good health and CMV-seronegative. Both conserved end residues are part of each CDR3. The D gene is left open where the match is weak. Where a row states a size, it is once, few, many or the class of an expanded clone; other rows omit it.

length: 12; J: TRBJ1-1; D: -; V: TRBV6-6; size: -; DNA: TGTGCCAGCAGTTACACTCCTCCTGAAGCTTTCTTT; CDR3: CASSYTPPEAFF
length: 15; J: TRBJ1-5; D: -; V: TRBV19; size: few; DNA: TGTGCCAGTAGTAGGCAGGGATTCAGCAATCAGCCCCAGCATTTT; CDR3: CASSRQGFSNQPQHF
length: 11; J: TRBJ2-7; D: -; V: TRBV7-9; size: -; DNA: TGTGCCGCAGGGGCGTTCCACGAGCAGTACTTC; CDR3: CAAGAFHEQYF
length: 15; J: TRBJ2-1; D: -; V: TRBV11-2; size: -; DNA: TGTGCCAGCAGCTTCCCGACGCGGGCCTACAATGAGCAGTTCTTC; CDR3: CASSFPTRAYNEQFF
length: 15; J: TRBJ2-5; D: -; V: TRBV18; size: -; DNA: TGTGCCAGCTCACCTTCTTATACTAGCACGGAGACCCAGTACTTC; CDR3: CASSPSYTSTETQYF
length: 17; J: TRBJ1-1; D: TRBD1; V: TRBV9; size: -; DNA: TGTGCCAGCAGCCCCAAGGCCTGGACAGGGGTTGGGGCTGAAGCTTTCTTT; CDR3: CASSPKAWTGVGAEAFF
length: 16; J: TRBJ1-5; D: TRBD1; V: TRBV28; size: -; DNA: TGTGCCAGCAGTTTACCCCGACAGGGGAGAAATCAGCCCCAGCATTTT; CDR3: CASSLPRQGRNQPQHF
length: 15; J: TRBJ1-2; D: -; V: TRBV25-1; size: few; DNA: TGTGCCAGCAGTCGACGGGGTGATCCCCCCTATGGCTACACCTTC; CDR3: CASSRRGDPPYGYTF
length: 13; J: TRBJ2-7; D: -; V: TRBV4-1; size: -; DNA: TGCGCCAGCAGCCAAGACGCCCAGGGCGAGCAGTACTTC; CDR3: CASSQDAQGEQYF
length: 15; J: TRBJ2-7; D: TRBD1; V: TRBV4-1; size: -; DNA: TGCGCCAGCAGCCTCACCGGGACAGGCGACAACGAGCAGTACTTC; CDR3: CASSLTGTGDNEQYF
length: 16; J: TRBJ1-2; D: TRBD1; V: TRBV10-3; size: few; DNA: TGTGCCATCAGTCCCGGGACAGGGGTCGTGAACTATGGCTACACCTTC; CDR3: CAISPGTGVVNYGYTF
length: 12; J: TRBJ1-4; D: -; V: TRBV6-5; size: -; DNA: TGTGCCAGCAGTTACTCTCAGGGAAAACTGTTTTTT; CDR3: CASSYSQGKLFF
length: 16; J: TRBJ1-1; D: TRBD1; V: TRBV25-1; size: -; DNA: TGTGCCAGCAGGGCCCACAACAGGGGTAGGAGCACTGAAGCTTTCTTT; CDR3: CASRAHNRGRSTEAFF
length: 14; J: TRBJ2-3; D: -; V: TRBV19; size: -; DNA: TGTGCCAGTAGTAATGACGGACTCACAGATACGCAGTATTTT; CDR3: CASSNDGLTDTQYF
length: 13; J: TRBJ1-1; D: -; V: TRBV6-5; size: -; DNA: TGTGCCAGCAGTCCGGCGGCGAACACTGAAGCTTTCTTT; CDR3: CASSPAANTEAFF
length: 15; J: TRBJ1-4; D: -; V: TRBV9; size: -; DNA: TGTGCCAGCAGCGTAGTGGGCGGGAGAGAAGAAAAACTGTTTTTT; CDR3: CASSVVGGREEKLFF
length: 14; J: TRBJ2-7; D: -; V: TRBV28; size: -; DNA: TGTGCCAGCAGGACGACCGGAGGGGCTGGCGAGCAGTACTTC; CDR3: CASRTTGGAGEQYF
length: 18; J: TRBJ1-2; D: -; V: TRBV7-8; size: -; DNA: TGTGCCAGCAGCAACCCGGGGACCACAGGGTTTGATAACTATGGCTACACCTTC; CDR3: CASSNPGTTGFDNYGYTF
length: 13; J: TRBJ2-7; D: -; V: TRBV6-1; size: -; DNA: TGTGCCAGCTCGGAGTCCCTTTACTACGAGCAGTACTTC; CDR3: CASSESLYYEQYF
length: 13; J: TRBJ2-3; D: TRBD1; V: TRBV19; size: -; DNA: TGTGCCTCTGGACAGGGGAGCGCAGATACGCAGTATTTT; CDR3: CASGQGSADTQYF
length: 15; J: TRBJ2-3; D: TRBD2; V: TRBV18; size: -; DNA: TGTGCCAGCTCACCTCCGGGACTAGCAGAAGGCACGCAGTATTTT; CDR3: CASSPPGLAEGTQYF
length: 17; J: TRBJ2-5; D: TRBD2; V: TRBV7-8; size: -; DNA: TGTGCCAGCAGCACGGGACTAGCGGGGGGCCTCCAAGAGACCCAGTACTTC; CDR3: CASSTGLAGGLQETQYF
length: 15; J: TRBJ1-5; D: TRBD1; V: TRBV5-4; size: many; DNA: TGTGCCAGCAGCTTGTGGGGACAGTTGAGTCAGCCCCAGCATTTT; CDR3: CASSLWGQLSQPQHF
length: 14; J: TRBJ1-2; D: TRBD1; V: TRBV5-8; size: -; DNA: TGTGCCAGGCCCCTCCCACAGGGGGGAGAAGGCTACACCTTC; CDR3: CARPLPQGGEGYTF
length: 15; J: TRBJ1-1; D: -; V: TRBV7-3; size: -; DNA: TGTGCCAGCAGCTTAGGCCCAGGCCTGAACACTGAAGCTTTCTTT; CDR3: CASSLGPGLNTEAFF
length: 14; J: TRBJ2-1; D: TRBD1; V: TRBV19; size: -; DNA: TGTGCCAGTAGGGGGACAGGGGTTTACAATGAGCAGTTCTTC; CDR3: CASRGTGVYNEQFF